Each of the 28 T cell receptor beta chains below was sequenced from the same sample in a study of control samples from healthy donors and cancer patients. Using immunoSEQ multiplex PCR, the repertoire was profiled, and TCRdb retains in-frame clones only, with some absent. In the table there are around 170,000 clones, just over 85% of which are singletons. Sample: blood. The receptors here all came from a woman aged 25 to 39 in good health.

J is TRBJ2-7 and V is TRBV18, with no clear D. Germline values: CDR1 KGHSH, CDR2 LQKENI. Trimming took off 3 bases at V and 2 bases at J, with 8 bases between the two ends. The CDR3 is 13 residues long. The DNA for the CDR3 is TGTGCCAGCTCACCTTCGGCTCCCTACGAGCAGTACTTC. The encoded protein is CASSPSAPYEQYF.

This rearrangement joins TRBV5-1 to TRBJ2-2; D may correspond to TRBD1 or TRBD2 (5 bases each). The CDR3 contains 14 residues. The germline CDR1 and CDR2 sequences are SGHRS and YFSETQ. Trimming removed 2 bases at V and 4 bases at J, with 9 bases between. CDR3 DNA sequence: TGCGCCAGCAGCTTCATGGGGACCACCGGGGAGCTGTTTTTT. It codes for CASSFMGTTGELFF.

This chain links TRBV5-6 with TRBJ2-3; no definite D call. Germline V CDR1 and CDR2: SGHDT, YYEEEE. This CDR3 comprises 11 residues. Trimming shortened V by 0 bases and J by 11 bases, and 7 bases separated the two germline ends. The CDR3 nucleotides read TGTGCCAGCAGCTTGGGGGCAGGGCAGTATTTT. Translated, it gives CASSLGAGQYF. Drawing the rest from reference TRBV5-6 and TRBJ2-3, the complete variable domain is DAGVTQSPTHLIKTRGQQVTLRCSPKSGHDTVSWYQQALGQGPQFIFQYYEEEERQRGNFPDRFSGHQFPNYSSELNVNALLLGDSALYLCASSLGAGQYFGPGTRLTVL.

CDR3: CASSEGTGDTDTQYF. The DNA of the CDR3 is TGTGCCAGCAGTGAAGGGACAGGGGACACAGATACGCAGTATTTT. The rearrangement links TRBV6-4 to TRBJ2-3, with 10 bases that match TRBD1. The CDR3 sequence is 15 residues long. In germline, CDR1 is MRHNA, CDR2 SNTAGT. J gave up 2 bases and V 3 bases, and 2 bases lay outside the gene matches.

V and J are TRBV5-1 and TRBJ1-1, with 9 bases matching TRBD1. The trim removed 4 bases at V and 8 bases at J, leaving 12 bases unmatched. The CDR3 has 15 residues. The V gene's germline CDR1 is SGHRS and CDR2 YFSETQ. The DNA for the CDR3 is TGCGCCAGCAGCCCTATAGACAGGGGGATTTCCGAAGCTTTCTTT. This encodes CASSPIDRGISEAFF.

The rearrangement joins TRBV29-1 to TRBJ1-2, with unresolved D. The length of the CDR3 is 9 residues. The germline V gene has CDR1 SQVTM and CDR2 ANQGSEA. Between the trimmed V and J ends, which lost 4 bases and 10 bases, there was a span of 7 bases. The CDR3 DNA reads as TGCAGCGTTGGTGCTCCCTACACCTTC. Protein product: CSVGAPYTF.

V and J are TRBV11-3 and TRBJ2-2; 7 bases align to TRBD2. With V trimmed by 5 bases and J by 7 bases, 13 bases remained unmatched. The CDR3 has 16 residues. CDR1 is SGHNT and CDR2 is YENEEA in the germline V gene. The CDR3 DNA reads TGTGCCAGCAGCCTAGTCTTTGCGGGAGCGGTCGGGGAGCTGTTTTTT. Its protein is CASSLVFAGAVGELFF.

V and J are TRBV9 and TRBJ2-5, with TRBD2 matching over 13 bases. V shed 3 bases, J shed 5 bases, and the junction held 7 bases outside the gene matches. Germline-derived CDR1 and CDR2 are SGDLS and YYNGEE. The CDR3 loop spans 16 amino acids. The CDR3 loop reads CASSATSGGAWETQYF. CDR3 DNA: TGTGCCAGCAGCGCCACTAGCGGGGGGGCCTGGGAGACCCAGTACTTC.

V is TRBV28 and J is TRBJ1-5; 9 nucleotides match TRBD1. Per germline, CDR1 MDHEN and CDR2 SYDVKM. This CDR3 is 17 amino acids long. J lost 5 bases, V lost 4 bases, and 12 bases had no gene match. The CDR3 sequence: CASSSIEGTGIDQPQHF. The DNA of the CDR3 is TGTGCCAGCAGTTCGATTGAGGGGACAGGGATTGATCAGCCCCAGCATTTT.

CDR3 amino acids: CASTIGGGTQETQYF. In DNA, the CDR3 is TGTGCCAGCACCATTGGAGGGGGGACTCAAGAGACCCAGTACTTC. The rearrangement links TRBV9 to TRBJ2-5; D assignment may be TRBD1 or TRBD2 (6 bases each). The CDR3 spans 15 residues. Trimming took off 6 bases at V and 2 bases at J, with 17 bases between the two ends. CDR1 is SGDLS and CDR2 is YYNGEE in the germline V gene.

The chain has TRBV12-3 or TRBV12-4 and TRBJ1-2; 9 bases map to TRBD1. Trimming at V came to 7 bases and at J to 7 bases, leaving 7 bases not matched to a gene. The CDR3 has 13 residues. CDR3 amino acids: CASTPGQGSGYTF. As DNA, the CDR3 is TGTGCCAGCACCCCGGGACAGGGTAGTGGCTACACCTTC.

About this clone: Other DNA sequences in the sample encode the same CDR3. The chain couples TRBV9 to TRBJ2-3; D possibly matches TRBD1 or TRBD2 (5 bases each). This CDR3 has 18 amino acids. CDR1 is SGDLS, CDR2 YYNGEE, per germline. The V end lost 0 bases, the J end lost 3 bases, and 20 bases lay between the germline ends. The CDR3 region has the DNA TGTGCCAGCAGCGTAGTGGGCCTAGGGGCGGGTGAGACAGATACGCAGTATTTT. This encodes CASSVVGLGAGETDTQYF.

The genes are TRBV5-1 and TRBJ2-1; TRBD2 matches 7 bases. The V and J ends lost 0 bases and 0 bases, in that order; junction bases with no gene match: 9. CDR3 length equals 18 residues. Germline V CDR1 and CDR2: SGHRS, YFSETQ. The CDR3 nucleotides are TGCGCCAGCAGCTTGGTTGTGACTAGCCTTAGCTCCTACAATGAGCAGTTCTTC. This codes for CASSLVVTSLSSYNEQFF.

This clone is a singleton in its sample. This sequence joins TRBV3-1 (or the pseudogene TRBV3-2) and TRBJ1-1; no firm D call. CDR3 length: 15 amino acids. Trimming took 0 bases from V and 4 from J, leaving 12 bases between them. The germline V gene has CDR1 LGHDT and CDR2 YNNKEL (reference sequence). The CDR3 region has the DNA TGTGCCAGCAGCCAAGATCCGGGCCTTTTCACTGAAGCTTTCTTT. Translation gives CASSQDPGLFTEAFF.

The chain has TRBV5-4 and TRBJ2-5; a weak D match, TRBD2 (5 bases). Germline lookup yields CDR1 SGHNT and CDR2 YYREEE (reference sequence). CDR3 length: 14 residues. Deletions cut 7 bases from V and 0 bases from J, with 13 bases between. The CDR3 reads CASGLRGNQETQYF. DNA of the CDR3: TGTGCCAGCGGCCTCCGAGGGAACCAAGAGACCCAGTACTTC.

The chain is built from TRBV9 and TRBJ2-5; TRBD1 matches at 9 bases. Germline loops: CDR1 SGDLS, CDR2 YYNGEE. CDR3 size: 15 residues. After removal of 0 bases from V and 3 bases from J, the junction contained 3 bases not matched to a gene. The CDR3 protein is CASSVVGQGKETQYF. CDR3 sequence (DNA): TGTGCCAGCAGCGTAGTGGGACAGGGAAAAGAGACCCAGTACTTC.

This clone appeared a few times. The chain links TRBV4-2 to TRBJ2-2; weak D call: TRBD2 (6 bases). CDR3 size: 16 residues. Germline CDR1 is LGHNA and CDR2 is YNFKEQ. V dropped 1 base and J dropped 8 bases, with 17 bases sitting between them. The CDR3 protein is CASSQVSGTPEGELFF. The CDR3 nucleotides read TGTGCCAGCAGCCAAGTATCGGGGACTCCGGAAGGGGAGCTGTTTTTT.

This chain's CDR3 is CASSLVATSGHTQYF. CDR3 coding DNA: TGTGCCAGCAGCTTAGTAGCGACTAGCGGGCATACGCAGTATTTT. V and J are TRBV7-6 and TRBJ2-3, with TRBD2 identical over 10 bases. The CDR3 is 15 amino acids. The ends lost 1 base at V and 7 bases at J; junction bases unmatched: 5. Germline V gives CDR1 SGHVS, CDR2 FNYEAQ.

The chain recombines TRBV5-1 with TRBJ1-6, with D possibly being TRBD1 (6 bases). Germline V CDR1 and CDR2: SGHRS, YFSETQ. Deletions cut 5 bases from V and 8 bases from J, with 11 bases between. This CDR3 is built from 13 residues. The CDR3 DNA is TGCGCCAGCAGTCAGGGGACCGATTCACCCCTCCACTTT. It specifies CASSQGTDSPLHF.

The genes are TRBV6-5 and TRBJ2-7; D gene unclear. Trimming took 6 bases from V and 2 from J, leaving 8 bases between them. From germline, CDR1 is MNHEY and CDR2 SVGAGI. There are 12 residues in the CDR3. CDR3 sequence: CASSPDAYEQYF. For the CDR3, the DNA is TGTGCCAGCAGCCCGGACGCCTACGAGCAGTACTTC.

The chain links TRBV12-3 or TRBV12-4 to TRBJ1-1; D gene unclear. With 6 bases removed from V and 1 base from J, the gap between germline ends came to 9 bases. The CDR3 runs 13 residues. CDR3 protein: CASSRSGNTEAFF. The CDR3 coding sequence is TGTGCCAGCAGCCGGTCGGGGAACACTGAAGCTTTCTTT.

This clone was detected once. The rearrangement joins TRBV5-1 to TRBJ1-1, with 7 bases matching TRBD1. The length of the CDR3 is 16 residues. V lost 0 bases, J lost 4 bases, and 9 bases stayed unmatched. Germline V CDR1 and CDR2: SGHRS, YFSETQ. The CDR3 region has the DNA TGCGCCAGCAGCTTGGAGCGACGGGCAGGGGGCACTGAAGCTTTCTTT. Residues: CASSLERRAGGTEAFF.

There are a few counts of this clone. This sequence joins TRBV7-8 and TRBJ2-5; 7 nucleotides line up with TRBD1. This CDR3 is 14 amino acids long. Germline V gene sequence: CDR1 SGHVS, CDR2 FQNEAQ. V shed 2 bases, J shed 3 bases, and the junction held 3 bases outside the gene matches. CDR3 bases: TGTGCCAGCAGCTTATCGGGACAGAAAGAGACCCAGTACTTC. It yields the protein CASSLSGQKETQYF.

This sequence joins TRBV28 and TRBJ1-2; the D is unclear. The CDR3 runs 14 residues. Germline CDR1 MDHEN, CDR2 SYDVKM. Trimming removed 2 bases from V and 4 bases from J, with 11 bases in between. DNA of the CDR3: TGTGCCAGCAGTTTAGGTTCAGGACTCTATGGCTACACCTTC. The encoded protein is CASSLGSGLYGYTF.

V gene TRBV27 combines with J gene TRBJ1-2; weak D call: TRBD1 (5 bases). The V gene's germline CDR1 is MNHEY and CDR2 SMNVEV (reference sequence). Trimming took 4 bases from V and 10 from J, leaving 16 bases between them. The CDR3 is 13 amino acids. For the CDR3, the DNA is TGTGCCAGCAGTTGGGCCTCGGGGCACGACTACACCTTC. Protein sequence: CASSWASGHDYTF.

The V and J genes are TRBV2 and TRBJ2-7, with D possibly matching TRBD1 (6 bases). The CDR3 extends over 15 amino acids. CDR1 and CDR2 (germline): SNHLY, FYNNEI. V dropped 7 bases and J dropped 0 bases, with 16 bases sitting between them. CDR3 sequence (DNA): TGTGCCAGCATTTTACTCAGGGGCAGCTCCTACGAGCAGTACTTC. Its translation is CASILLRGSSYEQYF.

This sequence joins TRBV10-3 and TRBJ2-2, with a weak D call TRBD2 (6 bases). V lost 8 bases to trimming and J lost 4 bases, with 20 bases between them. CDR3 size: 16 residues. CDR1 and CDR2 (germline): ENHRY, SYGVKD. The CDR3 reads CAISVARGQGTGELFF. The CDR3 DNA follows: TGTGCCATCTCTGTGGCGCGGGGTCAGGGCACCGGGGAGCTGTTTTTT.

The CDR3 nucleotides read TGTGCCAGCAGCGCTCCCCAGGGGGTAGCTTTCTTT. It translates to CASSAPQGVAFF. The chain uses TRBV7-2 and TRBJ1-1; the match to TRBD1 covers 7 bases. This CDR3 contains 12 residues. Germline CDR1 SGHTA, CDR2 FQGNSA. The J segment lost 10 bases and the V segment lost 5 bases, leaving 7 bases of the junction unmatched.